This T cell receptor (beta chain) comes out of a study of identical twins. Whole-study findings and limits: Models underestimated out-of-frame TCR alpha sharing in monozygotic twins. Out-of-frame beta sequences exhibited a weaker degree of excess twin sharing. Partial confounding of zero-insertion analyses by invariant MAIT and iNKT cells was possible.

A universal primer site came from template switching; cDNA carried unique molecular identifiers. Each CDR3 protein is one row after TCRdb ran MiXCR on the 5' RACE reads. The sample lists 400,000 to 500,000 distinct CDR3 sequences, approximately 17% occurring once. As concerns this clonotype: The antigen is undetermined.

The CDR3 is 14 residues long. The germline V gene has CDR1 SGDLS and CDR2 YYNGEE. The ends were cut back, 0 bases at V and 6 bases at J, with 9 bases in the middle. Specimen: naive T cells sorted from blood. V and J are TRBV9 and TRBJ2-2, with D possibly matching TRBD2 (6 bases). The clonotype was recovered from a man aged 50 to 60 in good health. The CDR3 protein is CASSVDRESGELFF. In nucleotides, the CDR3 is TGTGCCAGCAGCGTAGACCGGGAGTCCGGGGAGCTGTTTTTT.